The TCR beta chain described here comes from a study of PD-L1 blockade in urothelial cancer. Across the whole study: Between 0 and 3 prior chemotherapy regimens had been given to patients. Specimens of blood held a median count of roughly 150,000 T cells.

Germline trimming cut 4 bases from V and 2 bases from J; bases unmatched to any gene: 7. Germline CDR1 and CDR2: KGHSH and LQKENI. The CDR3 has 15 residues. Clones were sequenced by immunoSEQ multiplex PCR, and TCRdb holds only the in-frame ones, with some missing. The data hold some 30,000 clones, with around nine tenths observed a single time. This TCR came from a man aged 50 or older with urothelial cancer. The rearrangement links TRBV18 to TRBJ2-7; 8 bases line up with TRBD1. The material sequenced was PBMCs, taken around atezolizumab (anti-PD-L1) treatment. In nucleotides, the CDR3 is TGTGCCAGCTCACGAAGGGACAGGCCCACCTACGAGCAGTACTTC. Amino acid sequence: CASSRRDRPTYEQYF. Full variable domain (rest looked up from reference TRBV18 and TRBJ2-7): NAGVMQNPRHLVRRRGQEARLRCSPMKGHSHVYWYRQLPEEGLKFMVYLQKENIIDESGMPKERFSAEFPKEGPSILRIQQVVRGDSAAYFCASSRRDRPTYEQYFGPGTRLTVT.